This T cell receptor beta chain derives from a study of Graves' ophthalmopathy and Graves' hyperthyroidism (dated by TCRdb to 2016 to 2018). Regarding the complete study: Hyperthyroidism was defined as stable when no progression to ophthalmopathy occurred within 18 months of follow-up. TCR beta repertoire signatures were used to distinguish Graves' ophthalmopathy from Graves' hyperthyroidism and to predict progression to ophthalmopathy. In total, over 130 blood samples were TCR-sequenced: 40 to 45 ophthalmopathy, roughly 77 hyperthyroidism and some 17 hyperthyroidism-to-ophthalmopathy patients. To explore V-J signatures that distinguish ophthalmopathy from hyperthyroidism, a discovery set of around 100 patients was enrolled, made up of over 40 with ophthalmopathy and 57 with stable hyperthyroidism. An independent validation cohort was composed of fewer than 20 hyperthyroidism patients and roughly 16 patients who later progressed from hyperthyroidism to ophthalmopathy. In roughly six hyperthyroidism patients, the T-cell repertoires found in thyroid tissue were compared with those found in blood. After sampling, hyperthyroidism patients received methimazole starting at 30 mg daily, and ophthalmopathy patients received high-dose intravenous methylprednisolone.

For repertoire sequencing, the TCR beta CDR3 regions were amplified from RNA transcripts. HTBI primers and the Qiagen OneStep RT-PCR kit were used in a first-round RT-PCR, which was followed by a second-round multiplex PCR, size selection and purification. Libraries were sequenced paired-end with 100 bp reads on an Illumina HiSeq2000. The original methods were these. SOAPnuke was used to process the reads, removing any read that contained adapters or uncalled bases, had a mean Phred below 15, or lacked an exact match to the constant primer or identifier. High-quality paired reads were merged with COPE v1.2.5. Unique nucleotide sequences were defined as clonotypes and aligned to IMGT TRB V, D and J references using MiTCR v1.1. Only V-J combinations with frequency above 0.0001 were analysed, covering approximately 99% of repertoires. A TCR clonal expansion and chaos score per V-J combination was defined as the ratio of F50 clonal expansion to chaos observed in the TCRdist matrix. Welch's t-statistics and random forest were used to reduce features to 10 to 15 V-J combinations, which were fed into a naive Bayes classifier. The Morisita-Horn index was used to measure how similar the thyroid and blood repertoires were. The public reads were quality trimmed at Q25 with fastp and then assembled into clones with MiXCR by TCRdb, keeping productive beta chains. Identical CDR3 protein sequences are pooled into one entry, listed with their most common genes and DNA. TCRdb's processing, not the authors' own work, is the source of the V and J calls. This sample is represented by over a million distinct CDR3 sequences; approximately 35% of them were singletons. 8.5% to 14% of the sample goes to the ten largest clones.

The research as a whole found: Most of the expanded thyroid clonotypes with a frequency above 0.001 were also detected in blood, and it was suggested that the thyroid immune response may be reflected by blood repertoires. In cross-validation, the 13-signature model distinguished ophthalmopathy from stable hyperthyroidism with 85% to 90% sensitivity and roughly 81% specificity, and in the test set the corresponding values were around 80% and 75%. Sample size was not statistically predetermined, and group allocation was not concealed from the investigators. In validation, the model predicted ophthalmopathy progression with about 64% sensitivity and roughly 72% specificity; roughly eleven predicted patients were CT-confirmed with GO in a median of about 6.2 months.

A distance of 16 bases separates the germline ends of V and J, which lose 2 bases and 4 bases respectively. The CDR3 has 15 amino acids, counting the end cysteine and phenylalanine. Of the read, only the CDR3 DNA is kept; its 45 bases are in frame from base 1. In the germline V gene, CDR1 corresponds to SGDLS and CDR2 to YYNGEE. This clonotype was recorded a few times. The antigen this receptor binds is unknown. No base-level quality is on record; no much larger clone is a single base apart. Hyperthyroidism patients were newly diagnosed, were aged 18 to 65 years, and had a disease duration under 2 months. Patients were excluded if they had other autoimmune diseases, uncontrolled infections, pregnancy or lactation. Diagnosis was based on clinical symptoms, serum thyroxine, TRAb, thyroid ultrasound and orbital computed tomography. Total RNA was extracted using Trizol reagent, and RNA quality was checked on an Agilent 2100 Bioanalyzer.

The sample was peripheral blood or thyroid tissue (not recorded which). The rearranged chain carries TRBV9 and TRBJ2-7; the best D guess is TRBD2, with 6 bases matching. The TCR was taken from an adult man with Graves' hyperthyroidism. The nucleotide sequence reads as follows: TGTGCCAGCAGCGTCGACACGGGGGAATTATACGAGCAGTACTTC. Translated, it gives CASSVDTGELYEQYF.